Listed below are T cell receptor beta chains from one sample, sequenced in a study of spatial heterogeneity in lung cancer. TCRdb used MiXCR to reprocess the 5' RACE reads, holding one entry per CDR3 protein. This sample carries over 85,000 distinct CDR3 sequences, around 19% of them seen once, and the ten largest clones take 21%. Sample: PBMCs, taken at follow-up. The source is a male donor with early-stage non-small cell lung cancer. Each CDR3 is given with its conserved first and last residue. D genes are given only for firm matches. The listing skips clone size in some rows; elsewhere it reads once, few, many or a size class.

d_gene: TRBD2
v_gene: TRBV7-9
abundance: few
j_gene: TRBJ2-1
CDR3nt: TGTGCCAGCAGCGCCGGGACTAGCGGGGGTTACAATGAGCAGTTCTTC
CDR3aa: CASSAGTSGGYNEQFF

d_gene: NA
v_gene: TRBV7-8
abundance: many
j_gene: TRBJ2-1
CDR3nt: TGTGCCAGCAGCTCAGGGCCTGAGTTGGCTGAGCAGTTCTTC
CDR3aa: CASSSGPELAEQFF

d_gene: TRBD1
v_gene: TRBV5-1
abundance: NA
j_gene: TRBJ2-5
CDR3nt: TGCGCCAGCAGCTTGGAGGGACAGGCAAGACAAGAGACCCAGTACTTC
CDR3aa: CASSLEGQARQETQYF

d_gene: NA
v_gene: TRBV20-1
abundance: few
j_gene: TRBJ2-3
CDR3nt: TGCAGTGCTAGAGATCAGGGCAGGGCTAGCACAGATACGCAGTATTTT
CDR3aa: CSARDQGRASTDTQYF

d_gene: NA
v_gene: TRBV30
abundance: NA
j_gene: TRBJ1-3
CDR3nt: TGTGCCTGGAGTGTGAGTGTTGGAAACACCATATATTTT
CDR3aa: CAWSVSVGNTIYF

d_gene: NA
v_gene: TRBV3-1
abundance: many
j_gene: TRBJ1-1
CDR3nt: TGTGCCAGCAGCCTCAGAGACCTGAACACTGAAGCTTTCTTT
CDR3aa: CASSLRDLNTEAFF

d_gene: NA
v_gene: TRBV12-3/TRBV12-4
abundance: few
j_gene: TRBJ2-6
CDR3nt: TGTGCCAGCAGACAGGTAGCTGGGGCCAACGTCCTGACTTTC
CDR3aa: CASRQVAGANVLTF

d_gene: NA
v_gene: TRBV20-1
abundance: once
j_gene: TRBJ2-3
CDR3nt: TGCAGTGCTACTTACACAGATACGCAGTATTTT
CDR3aa: CSATYTDTQYF

d_gene: NA
v_gene: TRBV29-1
abundance: many
j_gene: TRBJ2-6
CDR3nt: TGCAGCGTTGTGGGGTCTGGGGCCAACGTCCTGACTTTC
CDR3aa: CSVVGSGANVLTF

d_gene: NA
v_gene: TRBV27
abundance: NA
j_gene: TRBJ2-7
CDR3nt: TGTGCCAGCAGCCCCCACCGGGACGGACGGGACGAGCAGTACTTC
CDR3aa: CASSPHRDGRDEQYF

d_gene: NA
v_gene: TRBV2
abundance: many
j_gene: TRBJ1-2
CDR3nt: TGTGCCAGCAGTGCGGAGGACAAAGAAAACTATGGCTACACCTTC
CDR3aa: CASSAEDKENYGYTF

d_gene: NA
v_gene: TRBV4-1
abundance: many
j_gene: TRBJ1-4
CDR3nt: TGCGCCAGCGGTTCGGACTCAGAGGGGTGGAAACTGTTTTTT
CDR3aa: CASGSDSEGWKLFF

d_gene: NA
v_gene: TRBV12-3/TRBV12-4
abundance: few
j_gene: TRBJ2-1
CDR3nt: TGTGCCAGCAGTTTAGCTGACAATGAGCAGTTCTTC
CDR3aa: CASSLADNEQFF

d_gene: NA
v_gene: TRBV10-3
abundance: few
j_gene: TRBJ2-3
CDR3nt: TGTGCCAGTAGCTACTCACCCACAGATACGCAGTATTTT
CDR3aa: CASSYSPTDTQYF

d_gene: NA
v_gene: TRBV5-1
abundance: NA
j_gene: TRBJ2-5
CDR3nt: TGCGCCAGCAGCTTGATCCCCGGTGGGGAGACCCAGTACTTC
CDR3aa: CASSLIPGGETQYF

d_gene: NA
v_gene: TRBV29-1
abundance: NA
j_gene: TRBJ1-1
CDR3nt: TGCAGCGTTGGGGGCGAATGGAGCACTGAAGCTTTCTTT
CDR3aa: CSVGGEWSTEAFF

d_gene: TRBD1
v_gene: TRBV7-2
abundance: NA
j_gene: TRBJ1-5
CDR3nt: TGTGCCAGCAGCTTAGATACAGGGGGAAAGCCCCAGCATTTT
CDR3aa: CASSLDTGGKPQHF

d_gene: TRBD1
v_gene: TRBV7-2
abundance: NA
j_gene: TRBJ1-6
CDR3nt: TGTGCCAGCAGCCATCAGCCGGGACAGGGTTCCTATAATTCACCCCTCCACTTT
CDR3aa: CASSHQPGQGSYNSPLHF

d_gene: TRBD2
v_gene: TRBV28
abundance: few
j_gene: TRBJ2-3
CDR3nt: TGTGCCAGCAGTTTCACCGGGAGGGCCGAAGATACGCAGTATTTT
CDR3aa: CASSFTGRAEDTQYF

d_gene: NA
v_gene: TRBV12-3/TRBV12-4
abundance: NA
j_gene: TRBJ1-5
CDR3nt: TGTGCCAGCAGTTTTGGGAAAAGAGGTCAGCCCCAGCATTTT
CDR3aa: CASSFGKRGQPQHF

d_gene: NA
v_gene: TRBV4-1
abundance: NA
j_gene: TRBJ1-3
CDR3nt: TGCGCCAGCAGCCAAGTCCCCTCTGGAAACACCATATATTTT
CDR3aa: CASSQVPSGNTIYF

d_gene: TRBD2
v_gene: TRBV20-1
abundance: few
j_gene: TRBJ2-1
CDR3nt: TGCAGTGCTAGAGAGCCACTAGCGGGAGGTTACAATGAGCAGTTCTTC
CDR3aa: CSAREPLAGGYNEQFF

d_gene: NA
v_gene: TRBV7-2
abundance: NA
j_gene: TRBJ1-1
CDR3nt: TGTGCCAGCAGCTTATTAGGGCGGGACACTGAAGCTTTCTTT
CDR3aa: CASSLLGRDTEAFF

d_gene: NA
v_gene: TRBV24-1
abundance: few
j_gene: TRBJ2-1
CDR3nt: TGTGCCACCTCTGGTTTCAGCTCCTACAATGAGCAGTTCTTC
CDR3aa: CATSGFSSYNEQFF

d_gene: TRBD1
v_gene: TRBV10-2
abundance: many
j_gene: TRBJ1-2
CDR3nt: TGCGCCAGCAGTGGAGGGGGCGGCTACACCTTC
CDR3aa: CASSGGGGYTF

d_gene: NA
v_gene: TRBV7-2
abundance: few
j_gene: TRBJ1-5
CDR3nt: TGTGCCAGCAGCCTGTCCCGGGAGCAGCCCCAGCATTTT
CDR3aa: CASSLSREQPQHF

d_gene: NA
v_gene: TRBV6-2/TRBV6-3
abundance: NA
j_gene: TRBJ1-1
CDR3nt: TGTGCCAGCCAAGAGGGGGACACTGAAGCTTTCTTT
CDR3aa: CASQEGDTEAFF

d_gene: NA
v_gene: TRBV20-1
abundance: NA
j_gene: TRBJ2-3
CDR3nt: TGCAGTGCTAGAAGCCCCAATAGGAATACGCAGTATTTT
CDR3aa: CSARSPNRNTQYF

d_gene: TRBD1
v_gene: TRBV7-9
abundance: NA
j_gene: TRBJ1-4
CDR3nt: TGTGCCAGCAGCTTAACCCACAGGGGGCCTAATGAAAAACTGTTTTTT
CDR3aa: CASSLTHRGPNEKLFF

d_gene: NA
v_gene: TRBV12-3/TRBV12-4
abundance: NA
j_gene: TRBJ1-1
CDR3nt: TGTGCCAGCAGTTTAGTGGCAGCCTCTGAAGCTTTCTTT
CDR3aa: CASSLVAASEAFF

d_gene: NA
v_gene: TRBV7-7
abundance: NA
j_gene: TRBJ2-2
CDR3nt: TGTGCCAGCAGCAAAATACAGGGCCGGAACACCGGGGAGCTGTTTTTT
CDR3aa: CASSKIQGRNTGELFF

d_gene: NA
v_gene: TRBV9
abundance: NA
j_gene: TRBJ1-1
CDR3nt: TGTGCCAGCAGCGTTGATTTACAGCCAAACACTGAAGCTTTCTTT
CDR3aa: CASSVDLQPNTEAFF

d_gene: NA
v_gene: TRBV7-2
abundance: NA
j_gene: TRBJ2-3
CDR3nt: TGTGCCAGCAGCCTTCCCTTCCAATCATATACGCAGTATTTT
CDR3aa: CASSLPFQSYTQYF

d_gene: TRBD2
v_gene: TRBV30
abundance: NA
j_gene: TRBJ2-1
CDR3nt: TGTGCCTGGAGCCTAGCGGGGGCCTCAAATGAGCAGTTCTTC
CDR3aa: CAWSLAGASNEQFF

d_gene: NA
v_gene: TRBV4-1
abundance: NA
j_gene: TRBJ1-3
CDR3nt: TGCGCCAGCAGTAGCGACAGGAGCTCTGGAAACACCATATATTTT
CDR3aa: CASSSDRSSGNTIYF

d_gene: NA
v_gene: TRBV19
abundance: NA
j_gene: TRBJ1-6
CDR3nt: TGTGCCAGTAGTACTCCCGAAGGATATAATTCACCCCTCCACTTT
CDR3aa: CASSTPEGYNSPLHF

d_gene: NA
v_gene: TRBV3-1
abundance: few
j_gene: TRBJ2-6
CDR3nt: TGTGCCAGCAGCCAATTACCTGGCGGGTCTGGGGCCAACGTCCTGACTTTC
CDR3aa: CASSQLPGGSGANVLTF

d_gene: NA
v_gene: TRBV27
abundance: few
j_gene: TRBJ2-3
CDR3nt: TGTGCCAGCAGTTTAGCCGGACAAACAGATACGCAGTATTTT
CDR3aa: CASSLAGQTDTQYF

d_gene: NA
v_gene: TRBV27
abundance: few
j_gene: TRBJ1-2
CDR3nt: TGTGCCAGCAGTTTATCGCGGGCTTTCTATGGCTACACCTTC
CDR3aa: CASSLSRAFYGYTF

d_gene: NA
v_gene: TRBV7-6
abundance: few
j_gene: TRBJ2-1
CDR3nt: TGTGCCAGCAGCTTGGTCTCGAGCAGCTCCTACAATGAGCAGTTCTTC
CDR3aa: CASSLVSSSSYNEQFF

d_gene: TRBD1
v_gene: TRBV10-3
abundance: few
j_gene: TRBJ1-1
CDR3nt: TGTGCCACTGCGGACAGGGACTTCTCTGAAGCTTTCTTT
CDR3aa: CATADRDFSEAFF

d_gene: NA
v_gene: TRBV7-3
abundance: NA
j_gene: TRBJ2-3
CDR3nt: TGTGCCAGCAGCGTCGGAGGGCGCGGCGGAGATATGCAGTATTTT
CDR3aa: CASSVGGRGGDMQYF

d_gene: TRBD2
v_gene: TRBV7-2
abundance: NA
j_gene: TRBJ2-5
CDR3nt: TGTGCCAGCAATCTAGCGGGAGGGCGCGAGACCCAGTACTTC
CDR3aa: CASNLAGGRETQYF

d_gene: NA
v_gene: TRBV4-2
abundance: NA
j_gene: TRBJ1-6
CDR3nt: TGTGCCAGCAGCCAAGGGGATTCACCCCTCCACTTT
CDR3aa: CASSQGDSPLHF

d_gene: TRBD2
v_gene: TRBV6-1
abundance: few
j_gene: TRBJ2-4
CDR3nt: TGTGCCAGCAGTTTAGGGTGGGGGGGAAACATTCAGTACTTC
CDR3aa: CASSLGWGGNIQYF

d_gene: NA
v_gene: TRBV5-1
abundance: NA
j_gene: TRBJ2-4
CDR3nt: TGCGCCAGCAGCGGACAAAACAACAGAGCCAAAAACATTCAGTACTTC
CDR3aa: CASSGQNNRAKNIQYF

d_gene: NA
v_gene: TRBV5-4
abundance: few
j_gene: TRBJ1-1
CDR3nt: TGTGCCAGCAGCGGTAGATACCGAAGTTTGAACACTGAAGCTTTCTTT
CDR3aa: CASSGRYRSLNTEAFF

d_gene: TRBD1
v_gene: TRBV12-3/TRBV12-4
abundance: few
j_gene: TRBJ1-3
CDR3nt: TGTGCCAGCAGCGGGAGGGGGCCAACTGGAAACACCATATATTTT
CDR3aa: CASSGRGPTGNTIYF

d_gene: NA
v_gene: TRBV3-1
abundance: few
j_gene: TRBJ1-2
CDR3nt: TGTGCCAGCGGCGACGGCGGCTACACCTTC
CDR3aa: CASGDGGYTF

d_gene: TRBD2
v_gene: TRBV11-2
abundance: NA
j_gene: TRBJ2-1
CDR3nt: TGTGCCAGCAGCTTTACTAGCGGGAGCTCCTACAATGAGCAGTTCTTC
CDR3aa: CASSFTSGSSYNEQFF

d_gene: NA
v_gene: TRBV7-9
abundance: once
j_gene: TRBJ2-7
CDR3nt: TGTGCCAGCAGCTTAGATGATCGGACAGAAGGATACGAGCAGTACTTC
CDR3aa: CASSLDDRTEGYEQYF

d_gene: NA
v_gene: TRBV6-2/TRBV6-3
abundance: NA
j_gene: TRBJ2-2
CDR3nt: TGTGCCAGCAGTAGACAGGACACCGGGGAGCTGTTTTTT
CDR3aa: CASSRQDTGELFF